Listed here is a single TCR beta chain. Which antigen it targets is not known. No much larger clone is present one base from it, and per-base qualities are unavailable. In total, 666 healthy bone marrow donors made up the cohort. All cohort members were sampled while nominally healthy, although unrecorded immune exposures were likely present. The donor was CMV seronegative and was included in the group of a few hundred seronegative cohort members. A peripheral blood sample was collected from each donor, and TCR beta sequencing was performed on peripheral blood mononuclear cells. Genomic DNA extraction from the blood cell samples was performed with the Qiagen DNeasy Blood Extraction Kit. This sample stems from a study of cytomegalovirus exposure and HLA in healthy donors (dated by TCRdb to 2017 to 2019). Notes on the research overall: According to an earlier analysis of 450 to 650 of the donors, about 179 million T cells yielded roughly 110 million unique TCR beta sequences and less than 300 Gb of sequence data. An early release covering about 600 HLA-typed donors comprised approximately 290 gigabases of sequencing data and tens of millions of unique TCR sequences. Of the roughly 400 genotyped donors, 70% to 90% were placed in the genetic ancestry cluster associated with self-reported Caucasian donors. The study aimed to test whether cataloging public T cell receptors could reveal signatures of past pathogen exposure. The T cell repertoires of several hundred subjects were profiled by immunosequencing and related to cytomegalovirus serostatus. Besides the first cohort of roughly 700 subjects, a separate validation cohort made up of 120 or so different subjects was used. The study combined high-throughput TCR immunosequencing, statistical association of individual TCRs with disease status, and machine learning to predict cytomegalovirus infection status. A later analysis re-examined previously published TCR beta repertoires from about 670 donors and added high-resolution HLA genotyping to investigate patterns of TCR occurrence. The later analysis used no new phenotypic data to find candidate immune exposures, relying instead on TCR beta sequences and their occurrence across donors. To decide whether each TCR beta V gene segment behaved as functional or pseudogenic, an earlier analysis of approximately 600 of the donors relied on high-throughput TCR beta sequencing. Donor age, sex, ethnicity and CMV serostatus were collected together with the repertoire data. A later genetic analysis used genome-wide SNP genotypes for about three fifths of the 666 donors, treating that subset as a discovery cohort. All discovery cohort repertoires had been generated on a single sequencing platform. HLA typing covered class I and class II loci at four-digit resolution. The number of typed donors differed by locus: roughly 620-640 for A, B, C, DRB1 and DQB1; 500 to 550 for DQA1; approximately 600 for DPA1; and some 430 for DPB1. A handful of DR-DQ haplotypes were handled as single units for association and clustering because linkage in the cohort was strong. Among roughly 400 genotyped donors of the cohort, an average of roughly 240,000 unique TCR beta nucleotide sequences were sequenced per donor, about a sixth of them non-productive. Broader findings and caveats from the paper: Three of the identified cytomegalovirus-associated TCR beta chains were confirmed in vitro to be specific for cytomegalovirus antigens. Across donors, most TCR sequences were observed very rarely, whereas some public TCRs were present in many individuals. Strong co-occurrence of HLA alleles, especially DR and DQ, made assigning TCR associations to individual alleles difficult. In an earlier analysis of approximately 590 of the donors, most TCR beta V segments appeared in productive rearrangements about 87% or about 30% of the time, broadly matching IMGT annotations. A total of fewer than 200 TCR beta chains were listed by the study as associated with cytomegalovirus. A later analysis found that most CMV-associated TCR beta chains appeared HLA-restricted, with HLA associations seemingly driven largely by CMV exposure. The 87-base-pair reads could not distinguish some IMGT-functional V segments, including TRBV6-2 and TRBV6-3, so those segments were excluded. Immune exposure information for the cohort was limited to CMV serostatus. An association between a missense DCLRE1C variant and V-gene and J-gene trimming of TCR beta chains was found in a later genetic analysis and replicated in an independent cohort. Linkage disequilibrium might explain the correlated functional status among segregating V segments, but an unknown experimental factor could not be ruled out. Some 15 rarely observed V segments, including chromosome 9 orphons, were excluded from the earlier analysis of approximately 500 of the donors because counts were too low. In a later analysis, HLA-associated TCR beta chains were found to be more clonally expanded and to have lower generation probabilities than equally common non-associated chains. At a false discovery rate of 0.05, a later analysis linked under 20,000 TCR beta sequences to specific HLA alleles. In both the original and validation cohorts, the classifier was reported to diagnose cytomegalovirus status with high specificity and sensitivity. A cluster of highly shared sequence variants was judged likely to represent a technical artifact of the sequencing pipeline. In a later analysis, several top co-occurrence clusters were reported to appear linked to parvovirus B19, influenza, CMV and Epstein-Barr virus. Because some donors lacked HLA typing at each locus, the association tests relied only on the typed subset. A later analysis found that TCR association rates varied across HLA loci, with DRB1 alleles showing the most associated TCRs and HLA-C alleles the fewest. Only TCR beta chains were sequenced in this cohort, and the absence of alpha or paired-chain data limited detectable features. According to a later genetic analysis, donors in an Asian-associated ancestry cluster had fewer N-insertions in productive TCRs than the roughly 660-donor mean. A further reported finding was that TCR beta sequences accurately predicted the HLA-A and HLA-B alleles for most subjects in the first cohort. Presence/absence analyses assumed roughly uniform sequencing depth across donors, an assumption that may not hold. The authors suggested that the approach could potentially be extended to other disease states and immunological phenotypes.

For this chain, trimming is 4 bases at the V end and 6 bases at the J end, and the number of junction bases without a gene match is 12. Counted from cysteine to phenylalanine, this CDR3 has 15 amino acids. Only the CDR3 DNA is retained, 45 bases long and in frame from the first base. The germline V gene encodes CDR1 SQVTM and CDR2 ANQGSEA. The method behind the library was the immunoSEQ multiplex PCR assay. For the multiplex PCR, a mixture combining 60 forward primers for TCR Vbeta segments and 13 reverse primers for TCR Jbeta segments was used. The CDR3 region of rearranged TCR beta genes was amplified from genomic DNA with a multiplex PCR assay. The Illumina HiSeq System was used to sequence the amplified TCR beta libraries as 87-base-pair reads. The original methods were these. A later analysis counted 65 million to 90 million unique TCR beta chains across the 670 or so repertoires, and some 12 million of these chains were shared by at least two donors. Raw reads were error-corrected and collapsed into unique sequences with a nearest-neighbor algorithm that merged closely related sequences to remove PCR and sequencing errors. To assign V, D and J gene segments, CDR3 sequences were aligned to IMGT reference sequences. For a sequence to be retained, at least a six-nucleotide match to both a V gene segment and a J gene segment was required. A rearrangement counted as productive if the CDR3 had no stop codons and remained in frame with V and J, and every other rearrangement counted as non-productive. Following IMGT convention, CDR3 was defined as the stretch from the second conserved V-encoded cysteine to the conserved J-encoded phenylalanine. The earlier analysis of some 540 of the donors excluded any sequence lacking an unambiguous match to a single V gene segment. An earlier analysis of around 600 of the donors classified V segments as functional when productive rearrangements were above 56.7% and as segregating when the standard deviation between donors was above 5%. A statistical classification framework was built for diagnosing cytomegalovirus status from the catalog of TCR beta chain sequences. V and J gene assignment, in a later analysis, came from comparing TCR nucleotide sequences with IMGT/GENE-DB human TR gene sequences. In a later analysis, CDR3 sequences and most-parsimonious VDJ recombination scenarios were assigned using the TCRdist pipeline. In a later analysis, each TCR beta chain was defined by its CDR3 amino acid sequence together with its V-gene family, and reads without a unique V-gene family were excluded. A later analysis removed several hundred highly shared, low-generation-probability nucleotide sequences to deal with suspected cross-contamination and a sequencing artifact. A later analysis calculated a clonal expansion index for each public chain from normalized within-repertoire ranks of inferred template counts. In a later analysis, generation probabilities were computed with a VDJ recombination model fitted to out-of-frame rearrangements, and the resulting probabilities were checked against IGoR. A later analysis scored TCR-TCR, TCR-HLA and TCR-CMV co-occurrence with hypergeometric tests, applying a repertoire-size bias correction to TCR pairs. A later analysis estimated false discovery rates by permuting HLA or CMV assignments 20 times. In a later analysis, co-occurring TCRs were grouped using DBSCAN, and TCRdist sequence similarity was added for clustering within HLA-allele-positive subsets. For co-occurrence clustering, repertoires with fewer than 30,000 or more than 120,000 public chains were excluded, along with a handful of repertoires with anomalous nucleotide sharing. TCRdb obtained this table from immuneACCESS and retained in-frame rearrangements with V and J assigned. These tables miss some clones; where compared with another copy, unresolved V genes account for less than half of the shortfall, and the remainder is unexplained. That table is the source of V, J and clone size, and D and trimming were worked out from the DNA. This sample comprises fewer than 150,000 clones, 75% to 85% of them detected only once. In total, the top ten clones hold 1% of the sample.

Material for sequencing was PBMCs. The sequence links TRBV29-1 to TRBJ2-1; 7 central bases correspond to TRBD2. The TCR sequence derives from a man aged 35 to 55 in good health and CMV-seronegative. CDR3 region: CSVGGGAAGVNEQFF. In nucleotide form, the sequence is TGCAGCGTTGGGGGCGGGGCGGCGGGGGTCAATGAGCAGTTCTTC.